Below, one T cell receptor (beta chain) is given with its context. This record comes from a study of T-cell memory formation after mild COVID-19. V lost 6 bases and J lost 3, with 17 bases in between. Germline values: CDR1 SGHRS, CDR2 YFSETQ. This CDR3 comprises 15 residues. In TCRdb, the 5' RACE reads were re-called with MiXCR into one record per CDR3 protein. This sample has 200,000 to 250,000 distinct CDR3 sequences, with over 9.5% found just once. The source of this sequence is a man younger than 35 who had mild COVID-19 (a few samples of this study predate the infection). Cell type and time point are not known. Source material: PBMCs or a T cell subset sorted from them (not recorded which). V gene TRBV5-1 combines with J gene TRBJ2-3; tentatively, D is TRBD2 (5 bases). The CDR3 here is CASKPLEDGTDTQYF. Written as DNA, the CDR3 is TGCGCCAGCAAGCCACTAGAGGACGGAACAGATACGCAGTATTTT.